This record concerns one TCR beta chain sequence. Its antigen is not known. The sample belongs to a study of cytomegalovirus exposure and HLA in healthy donors. CDR1 is SNHLY and CDR2 is FYNNEI in the germline V gene. This CDR3 has 14 amino acids. The V gene end was trimmed by 5 bases and the J gene end by 5 bases; junction bases not matched to a gene: 5. Study-wide points: Per published reports, the classifier diagnosed cytomegalovirus status with high specificity and sensitivity. Researchers reported in a later analysis that a missense DCLRE1C variant was tied to TCR beta V- and J-gene trimming. The CMV antigen specificity of a few CMV-associated chains was confirmed through in vitro analysis.

60 Vbeta and 13 Jbeta primers were used in PCR. Produced via immunoSEQ multiplex PCR; TCRdb's table is partial and in-frame only. Among tens of thousands of clones listed, 80% were seen once. The J gene is TRBJ1-1, the V gene TRBV2; 10 bases map to TRBD1. Sequenced: PBMCs. This TCR came from a woman between 35 and 50 years old in good health and CMV-seronegative. CDR3 sequence reads: CASSKDRGRTEAFF. The CDR3 DNA is TGTGCCAGCAGTAAGGACAGGGGGAGGACTGAAGCTTTCTTT. Together with reference TRBV2 and TRBJ1-1, the CDR3 gives the full variable domain: EPEVTQTPSHQVTQMGQEVILRCVPISNHLYFYWYRQILGQKVEFLVSFYNNEISEKSEIFDDQFSVERPDGSNFTLKIRSTKLEDSAMYFCASSKDRGRTEAFFGQGTRLTVV.